This T cell receptor (beta chain) appears in the sequencing data of a study of CD8 T cells in ankylosing spondylitis. Note on this clonotype: As yet, its antigen is unknown.

V was pared by 1 base and J by 2 bases, with 15 bases between. This CDR3 spans 16 amino acids. Germline CDR1 SGHVS, CDR2 FNYEAQ. Study conclusions and caveats: One TCR beta motif, made up of under ten highly homologous variants, appeared characteristic of ankylosing spondylitis blood.

TCRdb independently ran MiXCR on the 5' RACE reads; one entry per CDR3 protein. The table includes hundreds of thousands of distinct CDR3 sequences, under 25% detected once. This chain connects TRBV7-6 to TRBJ2-7; TRBD1 is a possible D gene (6 bases). The sample taken for sequencing was blood, either unsorted or a sorted T cell fraction (not recorded which). The sequence was collected from a female donor with ankylosing spondylitis or in good health (not recorded which). The CDR3: CASSLGGQRITYEQYF. The CDR3 DNA is TGTGCCAGCAGCTTAGGCGGACAGAGGATCACCTACGAGCAGTACTTC.